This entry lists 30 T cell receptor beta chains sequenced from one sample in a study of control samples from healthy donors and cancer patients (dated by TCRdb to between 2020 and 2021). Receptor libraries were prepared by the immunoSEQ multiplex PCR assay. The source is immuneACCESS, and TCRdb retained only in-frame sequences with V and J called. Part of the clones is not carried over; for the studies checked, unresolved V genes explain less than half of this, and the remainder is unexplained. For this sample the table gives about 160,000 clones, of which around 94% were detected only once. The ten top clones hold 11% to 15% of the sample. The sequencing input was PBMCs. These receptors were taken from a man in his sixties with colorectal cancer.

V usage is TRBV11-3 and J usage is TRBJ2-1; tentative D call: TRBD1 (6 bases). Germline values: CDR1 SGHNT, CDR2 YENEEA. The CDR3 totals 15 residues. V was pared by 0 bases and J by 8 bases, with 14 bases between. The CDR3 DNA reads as TGTGCCAGCAGCTTAGATGGGCAGGGGTTCTATGAGCAGTTCTTC. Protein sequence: CASSLDGQGFYEQFF. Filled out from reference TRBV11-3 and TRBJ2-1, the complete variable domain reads EAGVVQSPRYKIIEKKQPVAFWCNPISGHNTLYWYLQNLGQGPELLIRYENEEAVDDSQLPKDRFSAERLKGVDSTLKIQPAELGDSAVYLCASSLDGQGFYEQFFGPGTRLTVL.

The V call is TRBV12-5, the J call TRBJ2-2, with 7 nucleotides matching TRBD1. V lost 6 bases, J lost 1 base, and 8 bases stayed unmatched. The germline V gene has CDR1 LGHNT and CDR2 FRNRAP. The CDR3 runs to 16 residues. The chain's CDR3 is CASGDPTGENTGELFF. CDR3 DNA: TGTGCTAGTGGGGACCCTACAGGGGAGAACACCGGGGAGCTGTTTTTT.

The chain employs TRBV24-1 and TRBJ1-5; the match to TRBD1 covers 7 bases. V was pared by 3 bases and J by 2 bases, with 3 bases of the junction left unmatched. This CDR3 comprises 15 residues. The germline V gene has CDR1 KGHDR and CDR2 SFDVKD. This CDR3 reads CATSDPGTGNQPQHF. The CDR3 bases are TGTGCCACCAGTGATCCCGGGACAGGCAATCAGCCCCAGCATTTT.

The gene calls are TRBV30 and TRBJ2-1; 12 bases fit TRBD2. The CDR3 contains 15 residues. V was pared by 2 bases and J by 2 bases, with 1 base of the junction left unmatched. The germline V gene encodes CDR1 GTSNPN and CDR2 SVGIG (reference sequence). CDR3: CAWSWTSGAYNEQFF. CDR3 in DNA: TGTGCCTGGAGTTGGACTAGCGGGGCCTACAATGAGCAGTTCTTC. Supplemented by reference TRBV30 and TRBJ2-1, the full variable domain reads SQTIHQWPATLVQPVGSPLSLECTVEGTSNPNLYWYRQAAGRGLQLLFYSVGIGQISSEVPQNLSASRPQDRQFILSSKKLLLSDSGFYLCAWSWTSGAYNEQFFGPGTRLTVL.

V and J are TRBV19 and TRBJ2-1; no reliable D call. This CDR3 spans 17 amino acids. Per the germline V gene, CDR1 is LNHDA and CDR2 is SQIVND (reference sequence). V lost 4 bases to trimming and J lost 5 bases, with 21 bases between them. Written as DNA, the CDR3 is TGTGCCAGTAGTACTTTAAACACTTTACTAAAAGACAATGAGCAGTTCTTC. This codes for CASSTLNTLLKDNEQFF.

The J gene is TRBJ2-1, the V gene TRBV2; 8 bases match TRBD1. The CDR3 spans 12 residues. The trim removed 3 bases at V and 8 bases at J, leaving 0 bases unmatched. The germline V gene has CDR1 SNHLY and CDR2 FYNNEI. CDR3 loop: CASSETGDEQFF. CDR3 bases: TGTGCCAGCAGTGAGACAGGGGATGAGCAGTTCTTC.

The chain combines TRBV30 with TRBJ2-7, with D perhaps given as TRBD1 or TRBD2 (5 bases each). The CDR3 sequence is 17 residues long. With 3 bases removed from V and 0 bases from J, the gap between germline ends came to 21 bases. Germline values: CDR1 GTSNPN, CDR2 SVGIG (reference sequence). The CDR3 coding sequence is TGTGCCTGGAGCTACACCCCTCCCGGGGCGAACTCCTACGAGCAGTACTTC. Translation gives CAWSYTPPGANSYEQYF. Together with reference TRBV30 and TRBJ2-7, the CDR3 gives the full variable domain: SQTIHQWPATLVQPVGSPLSLECTVEGTSNPNLYWYRQAAGRGLQLLFYSVGIGQISSEVPQNLSASRPQDRQFILSSKKLLLSDSGFYLCAWSYTPPGANSYEQYFGPGTRLTVT.

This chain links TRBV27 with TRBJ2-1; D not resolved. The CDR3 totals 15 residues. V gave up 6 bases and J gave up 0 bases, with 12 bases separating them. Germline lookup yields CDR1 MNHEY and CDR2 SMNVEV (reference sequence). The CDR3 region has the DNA TGTGCCAGCAGATCACCATCTTCCTCCTACAATGAGCAGTTCTTC. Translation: CASRSPSSSYNEQFF.

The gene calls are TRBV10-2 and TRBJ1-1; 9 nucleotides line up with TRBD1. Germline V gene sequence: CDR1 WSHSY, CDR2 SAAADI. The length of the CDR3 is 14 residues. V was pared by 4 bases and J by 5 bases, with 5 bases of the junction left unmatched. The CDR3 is CASSVTGGETEAFF. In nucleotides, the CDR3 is TGCGCCAGCAGTGTAACAGGGGGCGAGACTGAAGCTTTCTTT.

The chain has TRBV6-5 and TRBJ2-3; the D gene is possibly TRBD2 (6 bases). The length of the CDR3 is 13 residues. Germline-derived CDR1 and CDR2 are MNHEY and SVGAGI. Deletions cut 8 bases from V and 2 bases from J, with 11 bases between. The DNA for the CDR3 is TGTGCCAGCTTAGCGGAATTCACAGATACGCAGTATTTT. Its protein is CASLAEFTDTQYF.

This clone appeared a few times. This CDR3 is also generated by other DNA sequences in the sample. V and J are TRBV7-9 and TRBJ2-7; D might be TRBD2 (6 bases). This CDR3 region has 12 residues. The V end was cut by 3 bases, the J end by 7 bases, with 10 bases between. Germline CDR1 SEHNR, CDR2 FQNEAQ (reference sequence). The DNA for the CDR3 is TGTGCCAGCAGCTTGACTCGGGGGGAGCAGTACTTC. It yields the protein CASSLTRGEQYF.

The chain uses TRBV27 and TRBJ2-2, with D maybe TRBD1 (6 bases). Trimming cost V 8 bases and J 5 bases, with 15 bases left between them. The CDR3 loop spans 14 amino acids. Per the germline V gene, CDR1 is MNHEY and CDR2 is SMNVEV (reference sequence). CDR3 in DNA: TGTGCCAGCCATCCGGGACAACCGACCGGGGAGCTGTTTTTT. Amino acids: CASHPGQPTGELFF.

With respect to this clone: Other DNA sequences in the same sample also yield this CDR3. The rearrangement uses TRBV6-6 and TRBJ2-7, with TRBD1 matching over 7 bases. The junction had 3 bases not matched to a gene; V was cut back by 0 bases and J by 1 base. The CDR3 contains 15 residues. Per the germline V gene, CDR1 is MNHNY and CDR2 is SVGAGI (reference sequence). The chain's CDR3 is CASSYSGTVSYEQYF. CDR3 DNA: TGTGCCAGCAGTTACTCCGGGACAGTGTCCTACGAGCAGTACTTC.

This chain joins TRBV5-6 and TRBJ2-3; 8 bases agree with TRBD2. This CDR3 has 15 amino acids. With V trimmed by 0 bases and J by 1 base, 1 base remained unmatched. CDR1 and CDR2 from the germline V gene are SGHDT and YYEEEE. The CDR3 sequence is CASSLVSGGTDTQYF. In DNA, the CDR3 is TGTGCCAGCAGCTTGGTTAGCGGGGGCACAGATACGCAGTATTTT.

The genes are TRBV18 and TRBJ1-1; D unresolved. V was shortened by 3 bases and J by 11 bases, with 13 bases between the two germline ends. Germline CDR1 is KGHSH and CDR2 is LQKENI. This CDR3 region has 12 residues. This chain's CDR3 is CASSPDLQSAFF. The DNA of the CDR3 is TGTGCCAGCTCACCGGACTTACAGTCGGCTTTCTTT.

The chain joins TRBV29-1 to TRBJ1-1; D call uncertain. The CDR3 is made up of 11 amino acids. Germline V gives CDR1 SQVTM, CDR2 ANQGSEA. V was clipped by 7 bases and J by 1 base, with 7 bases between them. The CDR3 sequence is CSATANTEAFF. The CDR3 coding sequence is TGCAGCGCAACAGCGAACACTGAAGCTTTCTTT.

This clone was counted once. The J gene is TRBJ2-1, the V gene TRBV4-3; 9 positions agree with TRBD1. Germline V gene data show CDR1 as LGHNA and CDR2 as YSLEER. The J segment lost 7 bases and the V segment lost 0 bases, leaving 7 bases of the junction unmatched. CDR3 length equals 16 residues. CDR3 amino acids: CASSQEGGTGPNEQFF. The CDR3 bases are TGCGCCAGCAGCCAAGAGGGTGGGACAGGGCCAAATGAGCAGTTCTTC.

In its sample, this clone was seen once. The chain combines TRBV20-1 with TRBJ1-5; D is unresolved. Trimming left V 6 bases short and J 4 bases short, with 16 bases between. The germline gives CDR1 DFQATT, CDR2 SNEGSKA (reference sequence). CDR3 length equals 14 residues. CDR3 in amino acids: CSASPSGGNQPQHF. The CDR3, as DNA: TGCAGTGCGAGTCCCAGCGGTGGGAATCAGCCCCAGCATTTT.

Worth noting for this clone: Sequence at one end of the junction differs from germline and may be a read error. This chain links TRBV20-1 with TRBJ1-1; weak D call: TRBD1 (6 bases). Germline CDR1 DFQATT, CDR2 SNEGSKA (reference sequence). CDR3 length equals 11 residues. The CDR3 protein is CRAKGGTEAFF. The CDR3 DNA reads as TGCAGAGCTAAGGGGGGTACTGAAGCTTTCTTT.

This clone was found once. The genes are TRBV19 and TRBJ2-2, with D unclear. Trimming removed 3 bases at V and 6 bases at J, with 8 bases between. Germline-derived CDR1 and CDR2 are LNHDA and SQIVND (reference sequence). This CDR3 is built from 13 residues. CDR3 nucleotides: TGTGCCAGTAGTATTCCCCCCGCCGGGGAGCTGTTTTTT. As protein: CASSIPPAGELFF.

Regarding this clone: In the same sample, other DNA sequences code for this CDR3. CDR3 residues: CASSIGGGNTEAFF. The CDR3 DNA reads as TGTGCCAGTAGTATAGGAGGGGGAAACACTGAAGCTTTCTTT. The V and J genes are TRBV19 and TRBJ1-1, with a possible D match to TRBD1 (6 bases). This CDR3 contains 14 residues. CDR1 LNHDA and CDR2 SQIVND come from the germline V gene (reference sequence). V lost 1 base and J lost 2, with 8 bases in between.

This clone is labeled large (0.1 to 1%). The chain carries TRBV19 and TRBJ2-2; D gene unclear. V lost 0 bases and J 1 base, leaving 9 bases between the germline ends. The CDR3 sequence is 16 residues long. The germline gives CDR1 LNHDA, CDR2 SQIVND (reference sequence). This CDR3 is CASSIDRAGNTGELFF. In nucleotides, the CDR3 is TGTGCCAGTAGTATAGATCGGGCAGGGAACACCGGGGAGCTGTTTTTT.

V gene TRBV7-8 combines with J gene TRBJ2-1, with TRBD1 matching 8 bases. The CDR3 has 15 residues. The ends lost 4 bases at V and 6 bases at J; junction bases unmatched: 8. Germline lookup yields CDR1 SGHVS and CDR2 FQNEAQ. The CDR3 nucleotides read TGTGCCAGCAGCTCAACCGGACAGGGCTCCAATGAGCAGTTCTTC. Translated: CASSSTGQGSNEQFF.

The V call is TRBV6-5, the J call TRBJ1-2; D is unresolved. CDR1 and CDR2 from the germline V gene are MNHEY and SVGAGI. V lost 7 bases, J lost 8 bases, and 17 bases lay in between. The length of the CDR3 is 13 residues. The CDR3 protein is CASNPGTATGYTF. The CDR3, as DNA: TGTGCCAGCAACCCAGGAACGGCCACGGGCTACACCTTC.

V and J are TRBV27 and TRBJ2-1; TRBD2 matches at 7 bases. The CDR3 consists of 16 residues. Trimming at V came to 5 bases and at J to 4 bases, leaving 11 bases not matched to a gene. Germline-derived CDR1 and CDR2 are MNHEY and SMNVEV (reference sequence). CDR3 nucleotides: TGTGCCAGCAGTCAAAAGACTAGCCCTACTTACAATGAGCAGTTCTTC. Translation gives CASSQKTSPTYNEQFF.

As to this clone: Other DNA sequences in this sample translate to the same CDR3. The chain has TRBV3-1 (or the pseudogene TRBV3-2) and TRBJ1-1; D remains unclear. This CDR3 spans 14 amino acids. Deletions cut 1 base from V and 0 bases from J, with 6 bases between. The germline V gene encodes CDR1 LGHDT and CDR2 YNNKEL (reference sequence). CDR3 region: CASSQGGMNTEAFF. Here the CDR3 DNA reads TGTGCCAGCAGCCAAGGAGGTATGAACACTGAAGCTTTCTTT.

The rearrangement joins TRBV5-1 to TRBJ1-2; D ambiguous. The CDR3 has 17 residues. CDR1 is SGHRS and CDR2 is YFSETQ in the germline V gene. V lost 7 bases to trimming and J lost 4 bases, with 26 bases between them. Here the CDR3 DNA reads TGCGCCAGCCTAACCGACGGGGAGTTTAGCTACCTCTATGGCTACACCTTC. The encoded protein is CASLTDGEFSYLYGYTF.

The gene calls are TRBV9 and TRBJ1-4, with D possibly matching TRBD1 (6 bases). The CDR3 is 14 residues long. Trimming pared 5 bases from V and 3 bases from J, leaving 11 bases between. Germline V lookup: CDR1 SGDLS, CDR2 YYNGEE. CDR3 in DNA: TGTGCCAGCAGTGCCGGACAGCCTAATGAAAAACTGTTTTTT. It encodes CASSAGQPNEKLFF. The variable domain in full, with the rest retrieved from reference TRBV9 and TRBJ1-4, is DSGVTQTPKHLITATGQRVTLRCSPRSGDLSVYWYQQSLDQGLQFLIQYYNGEERAKGNILERFSAQQFPDLHSELNLSSLELGDSALYFCASSAGQPNEKLFFGSGTQLSVL.

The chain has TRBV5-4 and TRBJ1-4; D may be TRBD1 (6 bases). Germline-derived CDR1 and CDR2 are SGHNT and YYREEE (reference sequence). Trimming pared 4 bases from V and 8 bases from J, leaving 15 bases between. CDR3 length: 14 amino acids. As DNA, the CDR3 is TGTGCCAGCAGCCTGGGAACAGGGAGGGAAAAACTGTTTTTT. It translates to CASSLGTGREKLFF.

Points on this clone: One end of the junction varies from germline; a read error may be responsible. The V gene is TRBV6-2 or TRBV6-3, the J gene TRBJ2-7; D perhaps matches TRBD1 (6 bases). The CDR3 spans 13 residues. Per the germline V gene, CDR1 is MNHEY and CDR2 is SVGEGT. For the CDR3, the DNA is TGTGCCAGCCGTTACAGGGAGCTAGGCGAGCAGTACTTC. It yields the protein CASRYRELGEQYF.